The clone carrying this T cell receptor (beta chain) was seen only a few times. Its antigen is still unknown. The entry originates in a study of shared clonotypes between healthy human individuals. General study points: Several donors showed sharing of roughly 5% of naive CD4 clonotypes. Naive subsets, compared against memory subsets, generally had larger estimated richness values.

The data were produced by immunoSEQ multiplex PCR, yet TCRdb's version contains in-frame clones alone and is incomplete. Of 2 million to 2.5 million clones in the sample, approximately 96% were seen once. With 1 base clipped from V and 1 base from J, the junction kept 6 bases outside the gene matches. The germline gives CDR1 LGHNT, CDR2 FRNRAP. CDR3 size: 16 residues. The V gene is TRBV12-5, the J gene TRBJ1-2; the match to TRBD1 covers 7 bases. The sequence was obtained from a man younger than 35 in good health. The sample consisted of naive CD4+ T cells sorted from blood. Subset given: CD45RA+ positively selected. In nucleotides, the CDR3 is TGTGCTAGTGGTTTGGACAGGGGTGAAGTTAACTATGGCTACACCTTC. It specifies CASGLDRGEVNYGYTF.